Listed below are T cell receptor beta chains from one sample, sequenced in a study of shared clonotypes between healthy human individuals. Method: immunoSEQ multiplex PCR; TCRdb's copy keeps in-frame clones and lacks some. The sample contains over a million clones, 65% to 75% of which appear only once. The sequenced sample consisted of memory CD4+ T cells sorted from blood. The receptor source for this set is a man aged 18 to 29 in good health. Each CDR3 is given with its conserved first and last residue. D genes are given only for firm matches.

CASSGRVSGETQYF,-,TRBJ2-5,TRBV7-2
CAPSSGQNTGELFF,-,TRBJ2-2,TRBV23-1
CSVEGAGGFNTEAFF,TRBD1,TRBJ1-1,TRBV29-1
CASSFTGQTRSYNSPLHF,-,TRBJ1-6,TRBV5-1
CASSRDRSGANVLTF,TRBD1,TRBJ2-6,TRBV18
CASSLLSGGATDTQYF,TRBD2,TRBJ2-3,TRBV28
CASRQGSGNTIYF,TRBD1,TRBJ1-3,TRBV6-5
CASSENPTGKNEQYF,TRBD1,TRBJ2-7,TRBV6-1
CASSVSSGTSFYNEQFF,TRBD2,TRBJ2-1,TRBV9
CATSYRTGAYEQYF,TRBD1,TRBJ2-7,TRBV15
CAWARDRLLKGTQYF,TRBD1,TRBJ2-5,TRBV30
CASSLGDRGQETQYF,TRBD1,TRBJ2-5,TRBV5-4
CASSARTGGLTGNTIYF,TRBD1,TRBJ1-3,TRBV9
CATSPGGRGITDTQYF,-,TRBJ2-3,TRBV15
CASSPDGQGAYEQYF,TRBD1,TRBJ2-7,TRBV18
CASSPGLAVVSYNEQFF,TRBD2,TRBJ2-1,TRBV2